These 20 T cell receptor beta chains originate from one sample sequenced in a study of blood T cell repertoires in COVID-19 (dated by TCRdb to 2018 to 2020). The method was the immunoSEQ multiplex PCR assay. TCRdb took this table from immuneACCESS and kept in-frame rearrangements with V and J called. Such tables lack part of the clones; where checked against another copy, unresolved V genes explain under half of the gap, and the rest is unexplained. A total of over 60,000 clones appear in this sample, roughly nine tenths of them only once. The leading ten clones occupy under 10% of the sample. The sequenced material came from peripheral blood. These receptors originate from an elderly man with acute or convalescent COVID-19.

The V gene is TRBV10-3, the J gene TRBJ2-5; 8 bases are a match to TRBD1. The CDR3 totals 16 residues. Germline V lookup: CDR1 ENHRY, CDR2 SYGVKD. The V segment lost 5 bases and the J segment 4 bases; nucleotides outside the gene matches: 12. CDR3 DNA: TGTGCCATCAGTTTCAGGGGGCGCGGGGACGGAGAGACCCAGTACTTC. This translates into CAISFRGRGDGETQYF.

In this sample, this clone turned up many times. The chain has TRBV11-2 and TRBJ2-7, with 7 bases identical to TRBD1. The CDR3 spans 15 residues. The V gene's germline CDR1 is SGHAT and CDR2 FQNNGV. The V gene end was trimmed by 0 bases and the J gene end by 3 bases; junction bases not matched to a gene: 5. CDR3 DNA sequence: TGTGCCAGCAGCTTAGATCCGGGACAGTTCTACGAGCAGTACTTC. It is translated as CASSLDPGQFYEQYF.

The V gene is TRBV19, the J gene TRBJ1-2, with 8 bases aligning to TRBD1. The CDR3 covers 15 residues. The V segment lost 5 bases and the J segment 1 base; nucleotides outside the gene matches: 6. Germline CDR1 reads LNHDA; CDR2 reads SQIVND (reference sequence). This CDR3 is CASSFRTGLNYGYTF. As DNA, the CDR3 is TGTGCCAGTAGTTTCCGGACAGGGCTTAACTATGGCTACACCTTC.

The chain combines TRBV25-1 with TRBJ2-1; TRBD1 aligns across 8 bases. After removal of 1 base from V and 5 bases from J, the junction contained 7 bases not matched to a gene. The germline gives CDR1 MGHDK, CDR2 SYGVNS. The CDR3 consists of 16 residues. The CDR3 protein is CASSEFSWTGHNEQFF. As DNA, the CDR3 is TGTGCCAGCAGTGAATTCTCCTGGACAGGGCACAATGAGCAGTTCTTC.

The chain couples TRBV9 to TRBJ2-4; 7 bases map to TRBD2. Per germline, CDR1 SGDLS and CDR2 YYNGEE. The CDR3 contains 17 residues. V was pared by 3 bases and J by 0 bases, with 9 bases of the junction left unmatched. The CDR3 region has the DNA TGTGCCAGCAGCGAGAGGGAGGGGACTATAGCCAAAAACATTCAGTACTTC. This gives the protein CASSEREGTIAKNIQYF.

The chain combines TRBV3-1 (or the pseudogene TRBV3-2) with TRBJ2-3; 10 nucleotides agree with TRBD2. With 1 base clipped from V and 0 bases from J, the junction kept 10 bases outside the gene matches. The CDR3 is made up of 19 amino acids. The germline V gene encodes CDR1 LGHDT and CDR2 YNNKEL (reference sequence). As DNA, the CDR3 is TGTGCCAGCAGCCAAGGGCTAGCGGGGGCCGTATCTAGCACAGATACGCAGTATTTT. This sequence encodes CASSQGLAGAVSSTDTQYF.

This clone appeared a single time. V and J are TRBV2 and TRBJ2-7; 13 positions agree with TRBD2. With 8 bases clipped from V and 6 bases from J, the junction kept 7 bases outside the gene matches. CDR3 size: 14 residues. Germline CDR1 reads SNHLY; CDR2 reads FYNNEI. As DNA, the CDR3 is TGTGCCAGCGGGGAGAGACTAGCGGGAGGCGAGCAGTACTTC. Translation: CASGERLAGGEQYF.

V and J are TRBV28 and TRBJ2-5; 11 bases map to TRBD2. The CDR3 has 15 residues. From germline, CDR1 is MDHEN and CDR2 SYDVKM. V was clipped by 10 bases and J by 4 bases; unmatched bases: 11. Here the CDR3 reads CATTIAGGGPETQYF. In nucleotides, the CDR3 is TGTGCCACCACAATAGCGGGAGGGGGGCCAGAGACCCAGTACTTC.

This chain joins TRBV27 and TRBJ1-2, with 7 bases identical to TRBD1. In germline, CDR1 is MNHEY, CDR2 SMNVEV (reference sequence). Trimming took 2 bases from V and 11 from J; bases not matched to a gene: 8. The CDR3 runs 13 residues. The CDR3 DNA follows: TGTGCCAGCAGTTTACTCGGACAGGAGGAGTACACCTTC. This gives the protein CASSLLGQEEYTF.

J is TRBJ1-1 and V is TRBV27, with TRBD1 matching 7 bases. Losses at the gene ends were 5 bases for V and 2 bases for J; bases not matched to a gene: 14. Germline V gives CDR1 MNHEY, CDR2 SMNVEV (reference sequence). The CDR3 has 17 residues. The CDR3 loop is CASSPTLWRTGNTEAFF. The CDR3 DNA sequence: TGTGCCAGCAGTCCCACGCTCTGGAGGACAGGAAACACTGAAGCTTTCTTT.

The chain links TRBV19 to TRBJ1-1; D is perhaps TRBD1 (6 bases). The CDR3 runs 13 residues. The germline CDR1 and CDR2 sequences are LNHDA and SQIVND (reference sequence). The V end was cut by 8 bases, the J end by 4 bases, with 14 bases between. The CDR3 DNA is TGTGCCAGTTCCGGACAGCGGGGCACTGAAGCTTTCTTT. Translation gives CASSGQRGTEAFF.

The gene calls are TRBV3-1 (or the pseudogene TRBV3-2) and TRBJ2-7; possible D gene TRBD2, 5 bases. This CDR3 comprises 11 residues. Germline CDR1 and CDR2: LGHDT and YNNKEL (reference sequence). With 5 bases removed from V and 7 bases from J, the gap between germline ends came to 9 bases. CDR3 nucleotide sequence: TGTGCCAGCAGCGCCTCGGGAGAGCAGTACTTC. Translation gives CASSASGEQYF.

This clone was counted a few times. The chain links TRBV18 to TRBJ2-3, with 7 bases that match TRBD2. Germline assignment: CDR1 KGHSH and CDR2 LQKENI. V dropped 2 bases and J dropped 2; count of bases not matched to a gene: 7. The CDR3 totals 16 residues. CDR3 in DNA: TGTGCCAGCTCACCAGGGGCTAGCGGCTCCACAGATACGCAGTATTTT. Protein product: CASSPGASGSTDTQYF. The whole variable domain, filled in from reference TRBV18 and TRBJ2-3, reads NAGVMQNPRHLVRRRGQEARLRCSPMKGHSHVYWYRQLPEEGLKFMVYLQKENIIDESGMPKERFSAEFPKEGPSILRIQQVVRGDSAAYFCASSPGASGSTDTQYFGPGTRLTVL.

The gene calls are TRBV5-6 and TRBJ1-1; D may be TRBD1 (5 bases). Germline-derived CDR1 and CDR2 are SGHDT and YYEEEE. Between the trimmed V and J ends, which lost 1 base and 3 bases, there was a span of 7 bases. The CDR3 runs 13 residues. The chain's CDR3 is CASSLWGDTEAFF. CDR3 sequence (DNA): TGTGCCAGCAGCTTGTGGGGGGACACTGAAGCTTTCTTT. Complete variable domain (other parts from reference TRBV5-6 and TRBJ1-1): DAGVTQSPTHLIKTRGQQVTLRCSPKSGHDTVSWYQQALGQGPQFIFQYYEEEERQRGNFPDRFSGHQFPNYSSELNVNALLLGDSALYLCASSLWGDTEAFFGQGTRLTVV.

This chain joins TRBV12-2 and TRBJ2-5; TRBD2 was called by the table and not checked on the DNA. TRBV12-2 is a known pseudogene. The CDR3 is 15 residues long. CDR3: CASRFPGRGGETQYF. The CDR3 DNA follows: TGTGCAAGTCGCTTCCCGGGAAGGGGGGGAGAGACCCAGTACTTC.

In its sample, this clone was seen a few times. The chain is built from TRBV11-2 and TRBJ2-7; 11 nucleotides align to TRBD2. V lost 1 base to trimming and J lost 2 bases; unmatched junction nucleotides: 1. This CDR3 has 15 amino acids. In germline, CDR1 is SGHAT, CDR2 FQNNGV. As DNA, the CDR3 is TGTGCCAGCAGCTTAGTAGCGGGGGGGCCCTACGAGCAGTACTTC. Protein sequence: CASSLVAGGPYEQYF.

The chain is built from TRBV7-9 and TRBJ2-7, with 8 bases that match TRBD2. The CDR3 contains 15 residues. V trimming: 5 bases; J trimming: 0 bases; junction bases outside the gene matches: 6. The germline gives CDR1 SEHNR, CDR2 FQNEAQ (reference sequence). The CDR3 DNA follows: TGTGCCAGCAGCCAGGGGCGGGAGGACTCCTACGAGCAGTACTTC. It is translated as CASSQGREDSYEQYF.

To note about this clone: Mismatch with germline at one junction end may stem from a read error. V usage is TRBV6-5 and J usage is TRBJ1-6; D call uncertain. Per the germline V gene, CDR1 is MNHEY and CDR2 is SVGAGI. The length of the CDR3 is 11 residues. In DNA form, the CDR3 reads TGTGCCAGCAGCTACTATAATGCCCTCCACTTT. The encoded protein is CASSYYNALHF.

This clone has a single count. The chain employs TRBV7-9 and TRBJ1-2, with TRBD1 matching 8 bases. The CDR3 spans 14 residues. Germline values: CDR1 SEHNR, CDR2 FQNEAQ (reference sequence). With 3 bases clipped from V and 1 base from J, the junction kept 1 base outside the gene matches. This CDR3 reads CASSFTGGNYGYTF. Here the CDR3 DNA reads TGTGCCAGCAGCTTTACAGGGGGTAACTATGGCTACACCTTC.

The V gene is TRBV7-9, the J gene TRBJ2-3; tentative D call: TRBD2 (6 bases). V was trimmed by 5 bases and J by 5 bases, leaving 17 bases between them. Germline V gives CDR1 SEHNR, CDR2 FQNEAQ (reference sequence). CDR3 length equals 15 residues. CDR3 nucleotide sequence: TGTGCCAGCAGCCATAAACTAGCTGATGGAGATACGCAGTATTTT. Residues: CASSHKLADGDTQYF.